This T cell receptor beta chain came from a study of blood T cell repertoires in COVID-19. About the research overall: Acute-phase and convalescent COVID-19 samples originated in the United States, Italy and Spain. The cDNA or gDNA used as material had been derived from T cells, B-cell-depleted T cells, or PBMCs.

Methods used by the authors: Quantification of nucleated cells was approximated via reference gene primer amplification. Sequenced by immunoSEQ multiplex PCR; TCRdb stores in-frame clones only, minus some. That table gives V, J and clone size, and the DNA gave D and trimming. The sample holds more than 400,000 clones, approximately 85% seen once. Trimming shortened V by 4 bases and J by 5 bases, and 8 bases separated the two germline ends. Per the germline V gene, CDR1 is MDHEN and CDR2 is SYDVKM. This CDR3 has 12 residues. The V gene is TRBV28, the J gene TRBJ2-5; a weak D match, TRBD2 (6 bases). Material: peripheral blood. The source of this sequence is a human donor in a cohort sampled during active COVID-19. Here the CDR3 DNA reads TGTGCCAGCAGTTGGGACTCGGAGACCCAGTACTTC. Amino acid sequence: CASSWDSETQYF.